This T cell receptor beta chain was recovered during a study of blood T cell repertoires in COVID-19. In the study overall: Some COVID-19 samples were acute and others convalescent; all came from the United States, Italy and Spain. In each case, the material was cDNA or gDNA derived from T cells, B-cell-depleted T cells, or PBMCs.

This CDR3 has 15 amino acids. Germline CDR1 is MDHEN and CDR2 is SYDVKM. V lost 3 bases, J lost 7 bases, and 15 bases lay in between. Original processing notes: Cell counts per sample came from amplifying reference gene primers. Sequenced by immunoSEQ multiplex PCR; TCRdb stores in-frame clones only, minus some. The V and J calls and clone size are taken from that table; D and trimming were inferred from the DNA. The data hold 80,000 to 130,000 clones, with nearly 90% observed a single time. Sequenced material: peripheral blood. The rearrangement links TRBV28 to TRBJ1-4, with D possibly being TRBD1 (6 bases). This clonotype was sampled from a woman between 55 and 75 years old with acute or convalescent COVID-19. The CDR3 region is CASSLPGGLGEKLFF. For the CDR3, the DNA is TGTGCCAGCAGTTTGCCGGGGGGGCTGGGTGAAAAACTGTTTTTT.